One and the same sample provided the 27 T cell receptor beta chains below, sequenced in a study of T cells after yellow fever vaccination. Via MiXCR, TCRdb re-called the 5' RACE reads, giving one row per CDR3 protein. The sample shows under 700,000 distinct CDR3 sequences, 17% of them seen only once. The sequences come from PBMCs, collected 5 days after the first yellow fever vaccination. Receptor source: a man aged 18 to 30 who received the YFV17D yellow fever vaccine.

This sequence joins TRBV5-6 and TRBJ2-7; 8 bases align to TRBD1. There are 14 residues in the CDR3. From germline, CDR1 is SGHDT and CDR2 YYEEEE. V was pared by 2 bases and J by 5 bases, with 6 bases of the junction left unmatched. The CDR3 nucleotides read TGTGCCAGCAGCTTAAGACAGGGGCGAAACGAGCAGTACGTC. Encoded protein: CASSLRQGRNEQYV.

The genes are TRBV6-1 and TRBJ1-2, with 10 nucleotides matching TRBD1. V trimming: 4 bases; J trimming: 3 bases; junction bases outside the gene matches: 5. Germline V gene sequence: CDR1 MNHNS, CDR2 SASEGT. This CDR3 is built from 15 residues. In DNA form, the CDR3 reads TGTGCCAGCAGTGCCGGACAGGGGGTTTACTATGGCTACACCTTC. This codes for CASSAGQGVYYGYTF.

V and J are TRBV5-6 and TRBJ1-5; D is unclear. Germline CDR1 SGHDT, CDR2 YYEEEE. The V end was cut by 2 bases, the J end by 6 bases, with 12 bases between. The CDR3 has 14 amino acids. Here the CDR3 DNA reads TGTGCCAGCAGCTTAGGTAGTCATACTCAGCCCCAGCATTTT. This sequence encodes CASSLGSHTQPQHF.

The chain employs TRBV15 and TRBJ2-1; D is unclear. The CDR3 loop spans 12 amino acids. CDR1 LNHNV and CDR2 YYDKDF come from the germline V gene (reference sequence). Trimming cost V 0 bases and J 15 bases, with 12 bases left between them. The CDR3 sequence is CATSRDGLVSFF. DNA of the CDR3: TGTGCCACCAGCAGAGATGGCCTCGTGTCGTTCTTC. Supplemented by reference TRBV15 and TRBJ2-1, the full variable domain reads DAMVIQNPRYQVTQFGKPVTLSCSQTLNHNVMYWYQQKSSQAPKLLFHYYDKDFNNEADTPDNFQSRRPNTSFCFLDIRSPGLGDTAMYLCATSRDGLVSFFGPGTRLTVL.

This clonotype occurred many times. V and J are TRBV2 and TRBJ2-7, with no clear D. Trimming stripped 1 base from V and 2 bases from J, with 6 bases between. The CDR3 is made up of 13 amino acids. From germline, CDR1 is SNHLY and CDR2 FYNNEI. In nucleotides, the CDR3 is TGTGCCAGCAGTGAAGGTCAGACCTACGAGCAGTACGTC. Amino acid sequence: CASSEGQTYEQYV.

This clonotype has only a few counts. This chain uses TRBV24-1 with TRBJ2-1; TRBD2 matches 11 bases. Germline loops: CDR1 KGHDR, CDR2 SFDVKD. V was pared by 4 bases and J by 2 bases, with 3 bases of the junction left unmatched. CDR3 length equals 16 residues. CDR3 bases: TGTGCCACCAGTGACCAGACTAGCGGGGCCTACAATGAGCAGTTCTTC. Its translation: CATSDQTSGAYNEQFF.

This clonotype was recorded a few times. J is TRBJ2-7 and V is TRBV7-2; TRBD1 might be the D (6 bases). V lost 3 bases to trimming and J lost 5 bases, with 11 bases between them. Germline V gene data show CDR1 as SGHTA and CDR2 as FQGNSA. This CDR3 region has 13 residues. The CDR3, as DNA: TGTGCCAGCAGCTTCCTACAGGGCCACGAGCAGTACTTC. It is translated as CASSFLQGHEQYF.

The chain uses TRBV19 and TRBJ1-2, with D uncertain. Germline assignment: CDR1 LNHDA and CDR2 SQIVND (reference sequence). The length of the CDR3 is 12 residues. The V gene lost 7 bases and the J gene lost 4 bases, with 10 bases spanning the gap. The CDR3 sequence: CASKDGLYGYTF. The CDR3 DNA reads TGTGCCAGTAAGGACGGACTCTATGGCTACACCTTC.

This chain links TRBV18 with TRBJ2-5, with 8 bases that match TRBD1. In germline, CDR1 is KGHSH, CDR2 LQKENI. This CDR3 spans 15 amino acids. The V and J ends lost 3 bases and 5 bases, in that order; junction bases with no gene match: 8. The CDR3, as DNA: TGTGCCAGCTCACCTACAGGGGGGCGAATGGAGACCCAGTACTTC. Its translation: CASSPTGGRMETQYF.

This clonotype has only a few counts. V usage is TRBV5-1 and J usage is TRBJ2-2, with D unresolved. The CDR3 has 16 amino acids. CDR1 and CDR2 from the germline V gene are SGHRS and YFSETQ. Trimming removed 0 bases at V and 0 bases at J, with 9 bases between. CDR3 protein: CASSLGPVTNTGELFF. CDR3 DNA sequence: TGCGCCAGCAGCTTGGGTCCGGTTACGAACACCGGGGAGCTGTTTTTT.

This clonotype was counted between two and nine times. The chain is built from TRBV6-2 or TRBV6-3 and TRBJ1-5; D is perhaps TRBD1 (6 bases). The CDR3 runs to 16 residues. Trimming shortened V by 3 bases and J by 2 bases, and 14 bases separated the two germline ends. Germline CDR1 MNHEY, CDR2 SVGEGT. The CDR3 loop reads CASSYMVRGGNQPQHF. CDR3 in DNA: TGTGCCAGCAGTTATATGGTCAGGGGAGGCAATCAGCCCCAGCATTTT.

The V and J genes are TRBV3-1 and TRBJ2-3; D call uncertain. Germline loops: CDR1 LGHDT, CDR2 YNNKEL (reference sequence). The V and J ends lost 1 base and 5 bases respectively, with 10 bases between them. CDR3 size: 14 residues. The CDR3: CASSQGYWGDTQYF. The CDR3, as DNA: TGTGCCAGCAGCCAAGGGTACTGGGGAGATACGCAGTATTTT.

This clonotype has just a few counts. The V gene is TRBV7-9, the J gene TRBJ2-2; possibly TRBD1 or TRBD2 for D (6 bases each). This CDR3 is built from 16 residues. V lost 2 bases, J lost 1 base, and 11 bases lay in between. Germline CDR1 reads SEHNR; CDR2 reads FQNEAQ (reference sequence). The CDR3 here is CASSLRGLRNTGELFF. The CDR3 nucleotides read TGTGCCAGCAGCTTACGGGGGCTTAGGAACACCGGGGAGCTGTTTTTT.

This clonotype occurred a few times. The V gene is TRBV21-1, the J gene TRBJ2-7; the D call TRBD1 from the table was never checked on the DNA. TRBV21-1 is a pseudogene segment. The CDR3 length is 14 residues. CDR3 residues: CASSNREGPYEQYV. DNA of the CDR3: TGTGCCAGCAGCAACAGAGAGGGACCCTACGAGCAGTACGTC.

This chain links TRBV7-2 with TRBJ2-3; D not certain. Germline-derived CDR1 and CDR2 are SGHTA and FQGNSA. CDR3 size: 15 residues. V lost 4 bases, J lost 3 bases, and 14 bases lay in between. The CDR3 nucleotides read TGTGCCAGCAGCTACCCCGGCGCAGTGACAGATACGCAGTATTTT. Translation: CASSYPGAVTDTQYF. The entire variable domain, with the rest obtained from reference TRBV7-2 and TRBJ2-3, is as follows: GAGVSQSPSNKVTEKGKDVELRCDPISGHTALYWYRQSLGQGLEFLIYFQGNSAPDKSGLPSDRFSAERTGGSVSTLTIQRTQQEDSAVYLCASSYPGAVTDTQYFGPGTRLTVL.

In its sample, this clonotype was seen many times. This chain uses TRBV12-3 or TRBV12-4 with TRBJ1-3; TRBD1 might be the D (5 bases). This CDR3 comprises 16 residues. Deletions cut 6 bases from V and 4 bases from J, with 19 bases between. The DNA of the CDR3 is TGTGCCAGCAGCCATCCCGCCGGGACTGAAGGAAACACCATATATTTT. It translates to CASSHPAGTEGNTIYF.

There are many counts of this clonotype. This chain links TRBV12-5 with TRBJ2-3; D is ambiguous. The CDR3 extends over 13 amino acids. Germline loops: CDR1 LGHNT, CDR2 FRNRAP. Deletions cut 1 base from V and 3 bases from J, with 5 bases between. The CDR3 spells CASGLGGTDTQYF. The CDR3 DNA reads TGTGCTAGTGGTTTGGGGGGAACAGATACGCAGTATTTT.

The chain's CDR3 is CSANPDDRGTRAEQFF. DNA for the CDR3: TGCAGTGCTAACCCAGACGACAGGGGTACTAGGGCGGAGCAGTTCTTC. The V call is TRBV20-1, the J call TRBJ2-1; 8 bases line up with TRBD1. Germline lookup yields CDR1 DFQATT and CDR2 SNEGSKA (reference sequence). The CDR3 runs 16 residues. Trimming cost V 4 bases and J 10 bases; bases outside gene matches: 18.

V gene TRBV29-1 combines with J gene TRBJ1-4; D is undetermined. Germline V gene sequence: CDR1 SQVTM, CDR2 ANQGSEA. Between the trimmed V and J ends, which lost 7 bases and 3 bases, there was a span of 15 bases. CDR3 size: 14 residues. CDR3: CSADRINSNEKLFF. In DNA, the CDR3 is TGCAGCGCCGACCGGATCAACTCTAATGAAAAACTGTTTTTT.

This clonotype has a handful of counts. This sequence joins TRBV29-1 and TRBJ1-2, with TRBD1 as a possible D gene (5 bases). Trimming cost V 7 bases and J 5 bases, with 14 bases left between them. The CDR3 loop spans 12 amino acids. The germline V gene has CDR1 SQVTM and CDR2 ANQGSEA. CDR3 loop: CSAQESGYGYTF. Written as DNA, the CDR3 is TGCAGCGCCCAAGAGTCAGGGTATGGCTACACCTTC.

This clonotype was seen a few times. This chain links TRBV7-9 with TRBJ2-1, with a possible D match to TRBD1 (5 bases). This CDR3 comprises 15 residues. Per the germline V gene, CDR1 is SEHNR and CDR2 is FQNEAQ (reference sequence). Trimming took off 2 bases at V and 4 bases at J, with 12 bases between the two ends. CDR3 amino acids: CASSLPGILYNEQFF. The CDR3 DNA is TGTGCCAGCAGCTTACCAGGGATCTTATACAATGAGCAGTTCTTC.

The chain recombines TRBV5-1 with TRBJ2-3, with 9 bases identical to TRBD1. Per germline, CDR1 SGHRS and CDR2 YFSETQ. The CDR3 totals 15 residues. With V trimmed by 4 bases and J by 5 bases, 8 bases remained unmatched. The CDR3 region is CASSPRDRERDTQYF. CDR3 in DNA: TGCGCCAGCAGCCCCCGGGACAGGGAGCGAGATACGCAGTATTTT.

The chain recombines TRBV5-6 with TRBJ2-1, with 9 bases aligning to TRBD1. V lost 4 bases to trimming and J lost 6 bases; unmatched junction nucleotides: 5. Germline V gene lookup returns CDR1 SGHDT and CDR2 YYEEEE. The CDR3 spans 14 residues. DNA for the CDR3: TGTGCCAGCAGCCCCGGGACAGGGTCCAATGAGCAGTTCTTC. Translated, it gives CASSPGTGSNEQFF.

The CDR3 region is CSARDRQTVSYNSPLHF. CDR3 coding DNA: TGCAGTGCTAGAGATCGCCAAACAGTCTCCTATAATTCACCCCTCCACTTT. The gene calls are TRBV20-1 and TRBJ1-6; D unresolved. Trimming took off 0 bases at V and 0 bases at J, with 12 bases between the two ends. Germline lookup yields CDR1 DFQATT and CDR2 SNEGSKA (reference sequence). This CDR3 has 17 residues.

The gene calls are TRBV20-1 and TRBJ1-6; 7 bases align to TRBD1. CDR3 length equals 15 residues. J lost 5 bases, V lost 4 bases, and 8 bases had no gene match. Per germline, CDR1 DFQATT and CDR2 SNEGSKA (reference sequence). The CDR3 reads CSAISGQIHNSPLHF. CDR3 nucleotide sequence: TGCAGTGCTATATCGGGACAGATCCATAATTCACCCCTCCACTTT.

The V and J genes are TRBV20-1 and TRBJ1-4, with 7 positions matching TRBD1. J was trimmed by 8 bases and V by 3 bases; bases with no gene match: 6. Germline assignment: CDR1 DFQATT and CDR2 SNEGSKA (reference sequence). The length of the CDR3 is 13 residues. The CDR3 DNA sequence: TGCAGTGCTAGCCCCAGGGGGGGGGAAAAACTGTTTTTT. It specifies CSASPRGGEKLFF.

CDR3 region: CSASHRVPGYTF. The CDR3 DNA reads as TGCAGTGCTAGCCACCGAGTGCCTGGCTACACCTTC. The chain joins TRBV20-1 to TRBJ1-2; D is uncertain. The V end was cut by 3 bases, the J end by 7 bases, with 12 bases between. Per the germline V gene, CDR1 is DFQATT and CDR2 is SNEGSKA (reference sequence). The CDR3 extends over 12 amino acids.